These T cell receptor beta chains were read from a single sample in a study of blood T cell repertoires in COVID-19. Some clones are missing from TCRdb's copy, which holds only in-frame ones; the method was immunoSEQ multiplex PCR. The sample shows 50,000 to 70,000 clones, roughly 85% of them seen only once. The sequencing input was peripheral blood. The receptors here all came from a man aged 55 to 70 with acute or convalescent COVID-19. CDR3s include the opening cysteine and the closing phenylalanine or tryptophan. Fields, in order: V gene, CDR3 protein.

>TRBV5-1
CASSPWTGGLGNTEAFF
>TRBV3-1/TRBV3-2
CASSPLTSPGELFF
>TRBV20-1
CSASKAQGPYEQYF
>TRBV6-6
CASSQTDSPAVYYEQYF
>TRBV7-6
CASSLEGDGETQYF
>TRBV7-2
CASSLDLGGNQPQHF
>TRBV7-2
CASSFLGLRTEAFF
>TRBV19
CASSAGLRGMNTEAFF
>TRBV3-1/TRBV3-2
CASSQDVLSGNTIYF
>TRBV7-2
CASGTGMKDTQYF
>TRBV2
CASQGLAGPYEQYF
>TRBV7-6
CASSDRRDEQFF
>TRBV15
CATSRDPGRSYEQYF
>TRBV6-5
CASRVGLVANNEQFF